Below, 3 T cell receptor beta chains from the same sample are listed, as sequenced in a study of cytomegalovirus exposure and HLA in healthy donors. The PCR ran on 60 Vbeta and 13 Jbeta primers. Repertoires were generated with immunoSEQ multiplex PCR, while TCRdb's copy carries only in-frame clones and drops some. Of roughly 240,000 clones detected, roughly 78% appear once; the ten largest clones hold around 0.45%. The sample was PBMCs. The receptors derive from a boy aged 5-17 years in good health and CMV-seronegative.

The rearrangement uses TRBV5-1 and TRBJ2-7; 7 bases fit TRBD2. Trimming took 2 bases from V and 2 from J; bases not matched to a gene: 7. The CDR3 consists of 15 residues. Germline CDR1 reads SGHRS; CDR2 reads YFSETQ. CDR3 loop: CASSLGLADPYEQYF. The CDR3 nucleotides are TGCGCCAGCAGCTTAGGGCTAGCGGATCCCTACGAGCAGTACTTC.

This clone occurred once. The V gene is TRBV5-1, the J gene TRBJ2-5; 15 bases fit TRBD2. V shed 4 bases and J 1 base; nucleotides not matched to a gene: 5. The CDR3 is made up of 17 amino acids. Per the germline V gene, CDR1 is SGHRS and CDR2 is YFSETQ. The CDR3 sequence is CASSPGLAGGSQETQYF. CDR3 coding DNA: TGCGCCAGCAGCCCTGGACTAGCGGGAGGGTCCCAAGAGACCCAGTACTTC.

The CDR3 is CASSLGGQNGNTIYF. In nucleotides, the CDR3 is TGCGCCAGCAGCTTGGGGGGACAGAACGGAAACACCATATATTTT. The rearrangement joins TRBV5-1 to TRBJ1-3; 7 positions agree with TRBD1. Germline CDR1 SGHRS, CDR2 YFSETQ. V lost 0 bases to trimming and J lost 4 bases; unmatched junction nucleotides: 4. CDR3 length: 15 amino acids.